The clone carrying this TCR beta chain was seen ten or more times. Its antigen is still unknown. The CDR3 end lies 3 residues beyond the end of the read and is filled in from the germline J gene. Heparinized whole blood, roughly 5 to 9 ml, came from each donor. The germline CDR1 and CDR2 sequences are DFQATT and SNEGSKA (reference sequence). Trimming left V 0 bases short and J 0 bases short, with 15 bases between. CDR3 size: 17 residues. This specimen belongs to a study of T cell clonality in common variable immunodeficiency. Study conclusions and caveats: Reportedly, TCR beta sequences from common variable immunodeficiency showed fewer deletions and N-nucleotide insertions. Links between repertoire features and CVID complications were heterogeneity-limited.

Control and CVID samples contributed equal amounts of genomic DNA. Assay used: immunoSEQ multiplex PCR; TCRdb lists only in-frame clones, some missing. The sample counts around 52,000 clones, none seen once; the ten largest own 5.4%. The source material was peripheral blood mononuclear cells. V gene TRBV20-1 combines with J gene TRBJ1-5; tentatively, D is TRBD1 (5 bases). The clonotype comes from a person aged 18-70 years in good health. CDR3: CSARDVTDLHSNQPQHF. The sequenced part of the CDR3 DNA is TGCAGTGCTAGAGATGTGACAGATCTTCATAGCAATCAGCCC.